This T cell receptor (beta chain) originates from a study of T cell repertoires in cytomegalovirus infection. Across the study: A matching HLA type, together with CMV infection, was signaled by public TCR beta signatures. Whole-study results and caveats: HLA-C-restricted CMV-specific TCR beta clonotypes were dominant in the ex vivo response. Cumulative frequency (of public TCR beta family members) identified carriers of CMV plus the relevant HLA.

Germline V gene lookup returns CDR1 WSHSY and CDR2 SAAADI. CDR3 length equals 12 residues. Trimming left V 2 bases short and J 3 bases short, with 5 bases between. TCRdb reprocessed the reads via MiXCR and lists one record per CDR3 protein. The data contain about 260,000 distinct CDR3 sequences, around 9% of them seen just once; the ten biggest clones take up around 15%. In its sample, this clonotype was seen many times. Its antigen remains unknown. The sample comprised PBMCs. This TCR derives from a human donor in good health (CMV status not recorded). Some clones in this sample may be carry-over from other donors' samples. The chain is built from TRBV10-2 and TRBJ2-7; D unclear. CDR3 sequence reads: CASSETGYEQYF. The CDR3 DNA is TGCGCCAGCAGTGAGACGGGCTACGAGCAGTACTTC.